This section outlines one T cell receptor beta chain sequence together with its context. This sample was included in a study of chemoradiotherapy in HPV16-positive cancers. Measured with immunoSEQ multiplex PCR; TCRdb has only the in-frame clones, and not every one. The table shows about 15,000 clones, with about four fifths occurring only once. This CDR3 contains 17 residues. Trimming cost V 1 base and J 6 bases; bases outside gene matches: 13. Germline CDR1 and CDR2: SGHDN and FVKESK. V is TRBV14 and J is TRBJ2-3; TRBD2 matches at 7 bases. This material was collected from a patient who underwent chemoradiotherapy. The sequence was collected from a human donor with HPV-associated anogenital cancer. In DNA, the CDR3 is TGTGCCAGCAGCCAAGTAGGAGCCGGGACTATGGTCGATACGCAGTATTTT. Translated, it gives CASSQVGAGTMVDTQYF.